The T cell receptor (beta chain) described here comes from a study of T cells expressing NK-cell markers. About the research overall: The authors sequenced eight donors, of whom seven were HCMV-seropositive and one was seronegative.

The length of the CDR3 is 18 residues. Germline CDR1 is SGHRS and CDR2 is YFSETQ. TCR beta cDNA was made by 5'RACE template switching with UMIs. TCRdb reprocessed the 5' RACE reads and stores each CDR3 protein as one record, lacking DNA. This sample's table has some 410,000 distinct CDR3 sequences. The study's findings and limits: Dominant NKG2C+ clonotypes accounted for roughly 1.0-7.5% of CD8+ T cells in about six donors.

About this clonotype: Its antigen is currently unknown.

The rearrangement uses TRBV5-1 and TRBJ2-7; the TRBD2 assignment by TCRdb is unverifiable without DNA. Sequencing was performed on blood T cells: a sorted CD56 or NKG2C T cell subset, CD4+ or CD8+ T cells, or bulk PBMC T cells (not recorded which). The TCR was taken from a woman aged 18-70 years in good health. The chain's CDR3 is CASSLDSPRGLALYEQYF.